Below are 21 T cell receptor beta chains sequenced from a single sample in a study of T cells in Graves' hyperthyroidism and ophthalmopathy. Regions amplified from RNA transcripts were the TCR beta CDR3 regions. With the HTBI primer set, the TCR CDR3 went through a first round of RT-PCR. Each CDR3 protein gets one entry after TCRdb re-called the multiplex PCR reads with MiXCR. The sample has 600,000 to 900,000 distinct CDR3 sequences, roughly 15% seen once. Sequences were obtained from blood. Receptor source: a man in his late teens or twenties with Graves' hyperthyroidism.

This clonotype has at least ten counts. The CDR3 here is CASTGDPLAYEQYF. DNA for the CDR3: TGTGCCAGCACCGGGGACCCCCTGGCCTACGAGCAGTACTTC. The chain carries TRBV2 and TRBJ2-7, with D possibly called TRBD1 or TRBD2 (5 bases each). V dropped 7 bases and J dropped 2 bases, with 15 bases sitting between them. CDR3 length equals 14 residues. Germline V gene data show CDR1 as SNHLY and CDR2 as FYNNEI.

The CDR3 loop is CASSPTLGSGNTGELFF. The CDR3 DNA reads TGTGCCAGCAGCCCGACGTTGGGGAGCGGGAACACCGGGGAGCTGTTTTTT. The chain joins TRBV7-9 to TRBJ2-2; tentatively, D is TRBD2 (5 bases). In germline, CDR1 is SEHNR, CDR2 FQNEAQ (reference sequence). The CDR3 sequence is 17 residues long. V lost 5 bases to trimming and J lost 1 base, with 17 bases between them.

The sample holds many counts of this clonotype. This rearrangement joins TRBV30 to TRBJ2-7; TRBD2 matches at 8 bases. The CDR3 loop spans 13 amino acids. Germline V gene lookup returns CDR1 GTSNPN and CDR2 SVGIG (reference sequence). V dropped 4 bases and J dropped 3; count of bases not matched to a gene: 5. CDR3 sequence reads: CAWTTGGDYEQYF. Written as DNA, the CDR3 is TGTGCCTGGACGACGGGAGGGGACTACGAGCAGTACTTC.

In its sample, this clonotype was seen many times. The chain is built from TRBV19 and TRBJ1-1; a possible D gene is TRBD1 (6 bases). Germline CDR1 reads LNHDA; CDR2 reads SQIVND (reference sequence). The CDR3 runs 13 residues. V shed 7 bases and J shed 2 bases, with 11 bases lying between them. The CDR3 protein is CASTLTGNTEAFF. The CDR3, as DNA: TGTGCCAGTACTCTGACAGGCAACACTGAAGCTTTCTTT.

The chain combines TRBV18 with TRBJ2-4, with no clear D. V lost 3 bases and J lost 0, with 15 bases in between. Germline CDR1 KGHSH, CDR2 LQKENI. The CDR3 loop spans 17 amino acids. The CDR3 loop is CASSPSTNTGAKNIQYF. The DNA for the CDR3 is TGTGCCAGCTCACCTTCTACGAACACCGGAGCCAAAAACATTCAGTACTTC.

Concerning this clonotype: A much larger clonotype is one base distant, so this may be a read error. The chain combines TRBV15 with TRBJ2-5; either TRBD1 or TRBD2 may supply D (5 bases each). CDR3 size: 14 residues. The germline V gene encodes CDR1 LNHNV and CDR2 YYDKDF (reference sequence). The chain's CDR3 is CATSRWDRQESQYF. DNA for the CDR3: TGTGCCACCAGCAGATGGGACCGGCAAGAGTCCCAGTACTTC. The full variable domain, in which reference TRBV15 and TRBJ2-5 provide the parts outside the CDR3, is DAMVIQNPRYQVTQFGKPVTLSCSQTLNHNVMYWYQQKSSQAPKLLFHYYDKDFNNEADTPDNFQSRRPNTSFCFLDIRSPGLGDTAMYLCATSRWDRQESQYFGPGTRLLVL.

In regard to this clonotype: A read error is possible here, since a much larger clone lies one base away. The chain combines TRBV2 with TRBJ1-4; D gene ambiguous. Per germline, CDR1 SNHLY and CDR2 FYNNEI. This CDR3 has 13 amino acids. The CDR3 is CAGEGDLGEKLSF. CDR3 in DNA: TGTGCCGGAGAGGGAGACCTTGGGGAAAAACTGTCTTTT. Variable domain in full (rest from reference TRBV2 and TRBJ1-4): EPEVTQTPSHQVTQMGQEVILRCVPISNHLYFYWYRQILGQKVEFLVSFYNNEISEKSEIFDDQFSVERPDGSNFTLKIRSTKLEDSAMYFCAGEGDLGEKLSFGSGTQLSVL.

In its sample, this clonotype was seen a few times. This chain links TRBV28 with TRBJ1-5; D is unclear. This CDR3 is built from 14 residues. CDR1 and CDR2 (germline): MDHEN, SYDVKM. Trimming removed 3 bases at V and 7 bases at J, with 13 bases between. The CDR3 DNA sequence: TGTGCCAGCAGTTTCGTTGAGGTCCGACAGCCCCAGCATTTT. Translated: CASSFVEVRQPQHF.

In its sample, this clonotype was seen a few times. V gene TRBV4-3 combines with J gene TRBJ1-5; D is uncertain. With 3 bases removed from V and 8 bases from J, the gap between germline ends came to 20 bases. The germline CDR1 and CDR2 sequences are LGHNA and YSLEER. The CDR3 is 16 amino acids. CDR3 nucleotide sequence: TGCGCCAGCAGCCAGCGGAGAGAGGACGGTTACGAGCCCCAGCATTTT. It translates to CASSQRREDGYEPQHF.

The V call is TRBV28, the J call TRBJ1-2, with D perhaps TRBD1 (5 bases). The CDR3 totals 12 residues. V was pared by 3 bases and J by 7 bases, with 9 bases between. In germline, CDR1 is MDHEN, CDR2 SYDVKM. The CDR3 is CASSFEGTGYTF. CDR3 in DNA: TGTGCCAGCAGTTTTGAGGGGACTGGCTACACCTTC.

This clonotype was picked up a small number of times. This sequence joins TRBV28 and TRBJ1-5; D is ambiguous. Looked up from germline, CDR1 is MDHEN and CDR2 is SYDVKM. V was cut by 0 bases and J by 5 bases, with 8 bases left in between. The CDR3 loop spans 14 amino acids. The CDR3 bases are TGTGCCAGCAGTTTATGGGGCTCGGATCAGCCCCAGCATTTT. It is translated as CASSLWGSDQPQHF.

The chain recombines TRBV3-1 with TRBJ2-3; the match to TRBD1 covers 9 bases. Germline-derived CDR1 and CDR2 are LGHDT and YNNKEL (reference sequence). V trimming: 1 base; J trimming: 5 bases; junction bases outside the gene matches: 4. CDR3 size: 15 residues. CDR3 loop: CASSQVMTGGDTQYF. CDR3 nucleotide sequence: TGTGCCAGCAGCCAAGTTATGACAGGGGGAGATACGCAGTATTTT.

The chain links TRBV6-2 or TRBV6-3 to TRBJ1-1; D is undetermined. Germline lookup yields CDR1 MNHEY and CDR2 SVGEGT. The CDR3 runs 15 residues. V lost 4 bases and J 1 base, leaving 13 bases between the germline ends. DNA for the CDR3: TGTGCCAGCAGTTCCTCACCTACAAAGAACACTGAAGCTTTCTTT. This translates into CASSSSPTKNTEAFF.

This clonotype was found many times. V usage is TRBV12-3 or TRBV12-4 and J usage is TRBJ2-5; 9 nucleotides align to TRBD2. Trimming at V came to 8 bases and at J to 0 bases, leaving 10 bases not matched to a gene. CDR3 size: 16 residues. This CDR3 reads CASSSALAGDQETQYF. CDR3 DNA: TGTGCCAGCTCATCGGCGTTAGCGGGGGACCAAGAGACCCAGTACTTC.

This sequence joins TRBV4-2 and TRBJ2-3; a weak D match, TRBD2 (6 bases). Germline V CDR1 and CDR2: LGHNA, YNFKEQ. This CDR3 has 17 residues. Trimming removed 0 bases from V and 2 bases from J, with 15 bases in between. Here the CDR3 DNA reads TGTGCCAGCAGCCAAGATCCCATAGCGGCATACACAGATACGCAGTATTTT. Protein: CASSQDPIAAYTDTQYF.

This clonotype was counted between two and nine times. The chain combines TRBV7-9 with TRBJ1-5; D may be TRBD1 (6 bases). V lost 8 bases, J lost 0 bases, and 8 bases lay in between. CDR1 and CDR2 (germline): SEHNR, FQNEAQ (reference sequence). The CDR3 consists of 13 residues. CDR3 region: CASQGTSNQPQHF. CDR3 DNA sequence: TGTGCCAGCCAGGGGACTAGCAATCAGCCCCAGCATTTT.

This chain uses TRBV24-1 with TRBJ2-5; tentatively, D is TRBD1 (6 bases). The CDR3 runs to 14 residues. With 2 bases removed from V and 2 bases from J, the gap between germline ends came to 8 bases. Germline V gene lookup returns CDR1 KGHDR and CDR2 SFDVKD. The CDR3 DNA is TGTGCCACCAGTGATTGGACAGCTCAAGAGACCCAGTACTTC. It is translated as CATSDWTAQETQYF.

The rearrangement links TRBV7-9 to TRBJ2-3; D is perhaps TRBD2 (6 bases). CDR3 size: 14 residues. Looked up from germline, CDR1 is SEHNR and CDR2 is FQNEAQ (reference sequence). V dropped 5 bases and J dropped 4 bases, with 13 bases sitting between them. CDR3 region: CASSVSTRADTQYF. CDR3 nucleotide sequence: TGTGCCAGCAGCGTGTCGACTAGAGCAGATACGCAGTATTTT.

There are a few counts of this clonotype. This sequence joins TRBV30 and TRBJ2-3; D remains unclear. This CDR3 has 16 residues. Germline V CDR1 and CDR2: GTSNPN, SVGIG (reference sequence). Trimming shortened V by 2 bases and J by 2 bases, and 17 bases separated the two germline ends. The DNA of the CDR3 is TGTGCCTGGAGTCCCACGGTACAACACTCCACAGATACGCAGTATTTT. Translation gives CAWSPTVQHSTDTQYF.

This clonotype was picked up many times. The DNA of the CDR3 is TGTGCCAGCAGTCATCTAGCGGGAGTTATCGCCGGGGAGCTGTTTTTT. Translation: CASSHLAGVIAGELFF. V usage is TRBV6-2 or TRBV6-3 and J usage is TRBJ2-2, with 10 bases matching TRBD2. Germline V gene sequence: CDR1 MNHEY, CDR2 SVGEGT. The junction had 9 bases not matched to a gene; V was cut back by 5 bases and J by 6 bases. CDR3 size: 16 residues.

This clonotype was counted at least ten times. This rearrangement joins TRBV20-1 to TRBJ2-7, with a possible D match to TRBD1 (8 bases). The CDR3 runs 14 residues. V lost 6 bases and J lost 5, with 20 bases in between. The germline CDR1 and CDR2 sequences are DFQATT and SNEGSKA (reference sequence). CDR3 DNA sequence: TGCAGTGCGGCCGCGGGGGACAGGAGGCACGAGCAGTACTTC. Protein sequence: CSAAAGDRRHEQYF.